What follows describes a single T cell receptor beta chain. The record originates from a study of blood T cell repertoires in COVID-19. About the research overall: The United States, Italy and Spain provided the acute and convalescent COVID-19 samples. PBMCs, B-cell-depleted T cells, or T cells provided the cDNA or gDNA that made up the material.

Seattle patient enrollment occurred during active infection, with longitudinal follow-up thereafter. V lost 4 bases and J lost 2, with 13 bases in between. CDR3 length equals 14 residues. CDR1 SGDLS and CDR2 YYNGEE come from the germline V gene. In the original processing: Amplification from reference gene primers served as the basis for estimated nucleated cell counts. Clones were sequenced by immunoSEQ multiplex PCR, and TCRdb holds only the in-frame ones, with some missing. V and J calls and clone size are given by that table; D and trimming were obtained from the DNA. The sample has some 120,000 clones; around 85% are singletons.

The chain links TRBV9 to TRBJ2-7; a weak D match, TRBD1 (6 bases). The source is a woman older than 75 with COVID-19, enrolled during active disease. Sequenced: peripheral blood. CDR3 in amino acids: CASSPRTDPYEQYF. CDR3 DNA: TGTGCCAGCAGCCCGCGGACAGATCCCTACGAGCAGTACTTC.